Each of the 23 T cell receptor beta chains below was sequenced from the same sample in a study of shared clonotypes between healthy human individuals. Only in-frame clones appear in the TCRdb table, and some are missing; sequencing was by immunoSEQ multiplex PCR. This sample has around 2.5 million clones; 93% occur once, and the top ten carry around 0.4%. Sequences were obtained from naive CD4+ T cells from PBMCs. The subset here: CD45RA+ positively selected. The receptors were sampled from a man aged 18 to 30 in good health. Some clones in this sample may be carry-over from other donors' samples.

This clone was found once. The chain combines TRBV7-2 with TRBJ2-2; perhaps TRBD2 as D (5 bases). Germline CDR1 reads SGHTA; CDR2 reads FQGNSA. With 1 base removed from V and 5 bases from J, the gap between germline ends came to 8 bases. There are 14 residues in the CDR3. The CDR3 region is CASSLDPGTGELFF. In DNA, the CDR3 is TGTGCCAGCAGCTTAGACCCGGGGACCGGGGAGCTGTTTTTT. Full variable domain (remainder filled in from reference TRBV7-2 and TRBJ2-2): GAGVSQSPSNKVTEKGKDVELRCDPISGHTALYWYRQSLGQGLEFLIYFQGNSAPDKSGLPSDRFSAERTGGSVSTLTIQRTQQEDSAVYLCASSLDPGTGELFFGEGSRLTVL.

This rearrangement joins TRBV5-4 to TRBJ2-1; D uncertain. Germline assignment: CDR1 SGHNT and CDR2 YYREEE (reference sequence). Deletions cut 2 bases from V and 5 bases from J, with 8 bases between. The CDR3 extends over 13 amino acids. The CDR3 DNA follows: TGTGCCAGCAGCTTTTCCAGAAACAATGAGCAGTTCTTC. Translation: CASSFSRNNEQFF.

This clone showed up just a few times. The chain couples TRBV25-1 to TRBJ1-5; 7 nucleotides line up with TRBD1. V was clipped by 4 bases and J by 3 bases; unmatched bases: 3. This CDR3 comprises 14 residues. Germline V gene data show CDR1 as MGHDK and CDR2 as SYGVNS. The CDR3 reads CASSGQGYNQPQHF. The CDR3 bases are TGTGCCAGCAGTGGACAGGGATACAATCAGCCCCAGCATTTT.

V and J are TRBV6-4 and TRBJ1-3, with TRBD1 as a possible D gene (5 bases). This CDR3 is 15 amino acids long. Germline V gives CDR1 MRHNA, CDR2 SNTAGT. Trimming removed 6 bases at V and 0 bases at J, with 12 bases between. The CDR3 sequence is CASSRDGFSGNTIYF. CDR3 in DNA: TGTGCCAGCAGCCGGGACGGCTTCTCTGGAAACACCATATATTTT.

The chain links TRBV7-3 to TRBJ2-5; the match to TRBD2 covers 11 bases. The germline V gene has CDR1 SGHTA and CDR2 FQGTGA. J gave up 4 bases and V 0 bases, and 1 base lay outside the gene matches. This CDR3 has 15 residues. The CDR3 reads CASSLTGLAAETQYF. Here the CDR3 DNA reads TGTGCCAGCAGCTTAACGGGACTAGCGGCAGAGACCCAGTACTTC.

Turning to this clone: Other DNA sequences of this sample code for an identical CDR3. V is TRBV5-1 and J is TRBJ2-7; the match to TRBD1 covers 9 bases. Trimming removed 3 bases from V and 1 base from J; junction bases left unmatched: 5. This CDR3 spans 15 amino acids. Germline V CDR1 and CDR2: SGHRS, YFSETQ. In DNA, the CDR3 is TGCGCCAGCAGCTCTGGGGGGACAGGGTCCTACGAGCAGTACTTC. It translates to CASSSGGTGSYEQYF.

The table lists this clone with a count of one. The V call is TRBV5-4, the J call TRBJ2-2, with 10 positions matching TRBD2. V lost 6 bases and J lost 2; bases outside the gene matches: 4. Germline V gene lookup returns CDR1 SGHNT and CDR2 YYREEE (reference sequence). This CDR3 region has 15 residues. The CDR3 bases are TGTGCCAGCACTCGGACTAGCGGAAACACCGGGGAGCTGTTTTTT. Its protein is CASTRTSGNTGELFF.

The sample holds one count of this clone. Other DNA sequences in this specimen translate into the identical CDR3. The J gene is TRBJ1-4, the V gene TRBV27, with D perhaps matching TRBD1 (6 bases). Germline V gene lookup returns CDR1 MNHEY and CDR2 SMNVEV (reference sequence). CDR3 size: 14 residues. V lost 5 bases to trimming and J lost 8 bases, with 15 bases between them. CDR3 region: CASSPRTGHEKLFF. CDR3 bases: TGTGCCAGCAGTCCCAGAACAGGGCACGAAAAACTGTTTTTT.

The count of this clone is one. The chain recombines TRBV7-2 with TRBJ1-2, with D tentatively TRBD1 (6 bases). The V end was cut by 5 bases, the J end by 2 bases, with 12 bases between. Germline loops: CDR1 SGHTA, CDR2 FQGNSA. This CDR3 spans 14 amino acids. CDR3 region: CASSPQQGNYGYTF. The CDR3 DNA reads TGTGCCAGCAGCCCTCAGCAGGGGAACTATGGCTACACCTTC.

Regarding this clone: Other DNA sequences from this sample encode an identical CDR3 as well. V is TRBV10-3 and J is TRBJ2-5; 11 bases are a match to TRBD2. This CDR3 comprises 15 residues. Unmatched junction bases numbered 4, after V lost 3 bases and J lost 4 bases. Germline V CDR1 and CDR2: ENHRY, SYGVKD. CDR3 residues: CAISETSGSGETQYF. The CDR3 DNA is TGTGCCATCAGTGAAACTAGCGGGAGTGGAGAGACCCAGTACTTC.

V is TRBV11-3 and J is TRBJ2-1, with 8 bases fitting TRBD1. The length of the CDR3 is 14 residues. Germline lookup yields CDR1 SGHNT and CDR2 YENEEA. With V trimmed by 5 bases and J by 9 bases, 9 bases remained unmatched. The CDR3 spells CASSGRTGKSEQFF. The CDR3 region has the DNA TGTGCCAGCAGCGGACGGACAGGGAAGAGTGAGCAGTTCTTC.

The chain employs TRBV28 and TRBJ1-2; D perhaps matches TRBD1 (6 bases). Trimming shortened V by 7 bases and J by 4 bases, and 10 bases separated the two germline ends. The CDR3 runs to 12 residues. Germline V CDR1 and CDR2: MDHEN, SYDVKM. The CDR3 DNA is TGTGCCAGCATCGGACAGATCTATGGCTACACCTTC. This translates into CASIGQIYGYTF.

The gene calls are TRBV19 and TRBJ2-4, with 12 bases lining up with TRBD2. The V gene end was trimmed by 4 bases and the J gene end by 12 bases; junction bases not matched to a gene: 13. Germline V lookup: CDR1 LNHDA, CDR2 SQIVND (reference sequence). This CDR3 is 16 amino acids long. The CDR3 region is CASSSRLAGALLAQYF. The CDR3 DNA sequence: TGTGCCAGTAGTAGCCGACTAGCGGGAGCCCTGCTGGCTCAGTACTTC.

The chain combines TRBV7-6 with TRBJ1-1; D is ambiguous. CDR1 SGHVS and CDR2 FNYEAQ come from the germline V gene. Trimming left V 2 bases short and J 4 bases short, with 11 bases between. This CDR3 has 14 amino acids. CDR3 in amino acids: CASSLTLGVTEAFF. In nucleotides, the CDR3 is TGTGCCAGCAGCTTAACGTTGGGCGTCACTGAAGCTTTCTTT.

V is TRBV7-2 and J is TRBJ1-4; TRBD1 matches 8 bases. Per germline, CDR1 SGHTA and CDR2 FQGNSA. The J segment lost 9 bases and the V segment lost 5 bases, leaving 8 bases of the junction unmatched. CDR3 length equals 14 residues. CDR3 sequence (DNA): TGTGCCAGCAGCCCCGGACAGGGTTTTCAAAAACTGTTTTTT. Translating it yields CASSPGQGFQKLFF.

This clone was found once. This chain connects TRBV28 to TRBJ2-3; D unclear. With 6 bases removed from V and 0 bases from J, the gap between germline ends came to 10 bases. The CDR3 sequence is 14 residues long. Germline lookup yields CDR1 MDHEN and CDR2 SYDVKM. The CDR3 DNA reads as TGTGCCAGCAGGCGAAACCCTAGCACAGATACGCAGTATTTT. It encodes CASRRNPSTDTQYF.

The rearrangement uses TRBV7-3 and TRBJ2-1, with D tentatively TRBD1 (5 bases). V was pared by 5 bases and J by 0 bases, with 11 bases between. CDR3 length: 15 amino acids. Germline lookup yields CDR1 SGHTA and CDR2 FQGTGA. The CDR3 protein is CASSPGWRSYNEQFF. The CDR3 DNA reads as TGTGCCAGCAGCCCAGGGTGGCGCTCCTACAATGAGCAGTTCTTC. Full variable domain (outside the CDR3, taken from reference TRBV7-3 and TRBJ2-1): GAGVSQTPSNKVTEKGKYVELRCDPISGHTALYWYRQSLGQGPEFLIYFQGTGAADDSGLPNDRFFAVRPEGSVSTLKIQRTERGDSAVYLCASSPGWRSYNEQFFGPGTRLTVL.

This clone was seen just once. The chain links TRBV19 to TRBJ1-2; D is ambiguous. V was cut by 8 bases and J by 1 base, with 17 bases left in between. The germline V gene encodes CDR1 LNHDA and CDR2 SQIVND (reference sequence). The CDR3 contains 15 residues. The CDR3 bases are TGTGCCAGTCGAATAGGACGGATTCTTAACTATGGCTACACCTTC. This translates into CASRIGRILNYGYTF.

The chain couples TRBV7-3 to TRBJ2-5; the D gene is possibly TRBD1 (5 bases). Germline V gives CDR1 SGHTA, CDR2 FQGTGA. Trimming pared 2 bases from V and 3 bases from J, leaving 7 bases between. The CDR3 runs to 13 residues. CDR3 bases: TGTGCCAGCAGCTTAGGGGCGAAAGAGACCCAGTACTTC. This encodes CASSLGAKETQYF. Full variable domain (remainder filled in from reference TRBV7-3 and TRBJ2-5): GAGVSQTPSNKVTEKGKYVELRCDPISGHTALYWYRQSLGQGPEFLIYFQGTGAADDSGLPNDRFFAVRPEGSVSTLKIQRTERGDSAVYLCASSLGAKETQYFGPGTRLLVL.

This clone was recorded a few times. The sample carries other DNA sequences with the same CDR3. In DNA form, the CDR3 reads TGCGCCAGCAGCTTGGGGGGAGGCAATCAGCCCCAGCATTTT. Its translation is CASSLGGGNQPQHF. The J gene is TRBJ1-5, the V gene TRBV5-1; no reliable D call. In germline, CDR1 is SGHRS, CDR2 YFSETQ. The CDR3 totals 14 residues. Trimming removed 0 bases from V and 2 bases from J, with 6 bases in between.

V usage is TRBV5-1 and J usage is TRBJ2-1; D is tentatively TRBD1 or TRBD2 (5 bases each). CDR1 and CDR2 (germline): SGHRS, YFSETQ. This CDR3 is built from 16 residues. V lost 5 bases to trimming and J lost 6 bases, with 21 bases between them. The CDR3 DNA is TGCGCCAGCAGACATGACAGTTCCGGGACCCTCAATGAGCAGTTCTTC. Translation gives CASRHDSSGTLNEQFF.

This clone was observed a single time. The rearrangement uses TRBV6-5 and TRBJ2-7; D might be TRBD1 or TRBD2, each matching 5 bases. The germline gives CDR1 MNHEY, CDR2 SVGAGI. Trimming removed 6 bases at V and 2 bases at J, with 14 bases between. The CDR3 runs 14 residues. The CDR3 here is CASSQGDGTYEQYF. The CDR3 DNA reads TGTGCCAGCAGCCAAGGGGACGGGACCTACGAGCAGTACTTC.

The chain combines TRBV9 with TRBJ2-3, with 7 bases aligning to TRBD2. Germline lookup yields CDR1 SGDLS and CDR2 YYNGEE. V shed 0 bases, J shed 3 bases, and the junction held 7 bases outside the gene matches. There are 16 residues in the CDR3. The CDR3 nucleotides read TGTGCCAGCAGCGTAGTTGGCGGGAGATTGACAGATACGCAGTATTTT. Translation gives CASSVVGGRLTDTQYF.